This TCR beta chain comes out of a study of CD8+CD57+ T cells in acquired aplastic anemia. Study-wide context: Sorting CD4+ and CD8+ cells gave DNA averaging roughly 3.2 ug. Broader study findings: CD8+ Simpson's diversity showed no significant patient-control difference.

The CDR3 runs to 14 residues. Trimming took 4 bases from V and 8 from J; bases not matched to a gene: 6. Germline CDR1 LNHDA, CDR2 SQIVND (reference sequence). Patients who underwent sequencing had shown CD8+CD57+ cell expansion by flow cytometry. With no exception, the patients had severe acquired aplastic anemia. Blood was sampled before the patients had received any therapy. Remarks on this clonotype: Its specificity is not known.

Profiling that covered TCR beta VDJ and CDR3 relied on genomic DNA as its template. TCRdb recomputed calls from the reads with MiXCR, one row per CDR3 protein. The repertoire has over 150,000 distinct CDR3 sequences, approximately 48% of them found once; the top ten carry 13%. The source of this sequence is a human donor with aplastic anemia. The chain recombines TRBV19 with TRBJ1-4, with TRBD1 identical over 8 bases. Source material: sorted CD4+, CD8+, or CD8+CD57+ T cells (not recorded which) from PBMCs. CDR3 coding DNA: TGTGCCAGTAGTACCCCGGGACAGGCCGAAAAACTGTTTTTT. It codes for CASSTPGQAEKLFF.